These 16 T cell receptor beta chains share one sample of origin, sequenced in a study of T cells expressing NK-cell markers. Reanalyzing the 5' RACE reads, TCRdb keeps one entry per CDR3 protein, without DNA. The sample data list roughly 390,000 distinct CDR3 sequences. The sequencing input was blood T cells: a sorted CD56 or NKG2C T cell subset, CD4+ or CD8+ T cells, or bulk PBMC T cells (not recorded which). The origin of the receptors is a man aged 18-69 years in good health.

This chain uses TRBV7-2 with TRBJ1-5. This CDR3 comprises 15 residues. Germline values: CDR1 SGHTA, CDR2 FQGNSA. The CDR3 sequence is CASSLEVHSNQPQHF. Based on the CDR3 plus reference TRBV7-2 and TRBJ1-5, the full variable domain is GAGVSQSPSNKVTEKGKDVELRCDPISGHTALYWYRQSLGQGLEFLIYFQGNSAPDKSGLPSDRFSAERTGGSVSTLTIQRTQQEDSAVYLCASSLEVHSNQPQHFGDGTRLSIL.

This chain connects TRBV5-1 to TRBJ2-5; TCRdb's D gene call, TRBD1, goes unchecked for lack of DNA. The CDR3 loop spans 18 amino acids. The germline CDR1 and CDR2 sequences are SGHRS and YFSETQ. The CDR3 region is CASSLVLGVQGRQETQYF.

The chain's CDR3 is CSGDLANEQYF. The chain joins TRBV20-1 to TRBJ2-7; the TCRdb D gene call, TRBD2, has no DNA to confirm it. Germline V gene sequence: CDR1 DFQATT, CDR2 SNEGSKA (reference sequence). This CDR3 comprises 11 residues.

The chain recombines TRBV20-1 with TRBJ1-6; TCRdb picks TRBD1, but there is no DNA to check that call. From germline, CDR1 is DFQATT and CDR2 SNEGSKA (reference sequence). CDR3 length: 13 residues. Here the CDR3 reads CSATDRYNSPLHF.

The chain carries TRBV20-1 and TRBJ2-3; the D call of TRBD2 rests on TCRdb alone, since no DNA is present to check it. CDR3 length equals 15 residues. From germline, CDR1 is DFQATT and CDR2 SNEGSKA (reference sequence). CDR3: CSAPPSGGAVDTQYF.

V and J are TRBV11-2 and TRBJ2-3. Germline CDR1 is SGHAT and CDR2 is FQNNGV. The CDR3 is 15 amino acids. The chain's CDR3 is CASRDQGTGTDTQYF.

The V and J genes are TRBV3-1 and TRBJ1-6; TCRdb's D gene call, TRBD1, goes unchecked for lack of DNA. Germline CDR1 LGHDT, CDR2 YNNKEL (reference sequence). This CDR3 region has 15 residues. CDR3 sequence reads: CASSRRDRDNSPLHF.

The V call is TRBV20-1, the J call TRBJ1-4. This CDR3 comprises 15 residues. From germline, CDR1 is DFQATT and CDR2 SNEGSKA (reference sequence). CDR3 in amino acids: CSARDSGKPNEKLFF.

The V call is TRBV11-2, the J call TRBJ2-2; TCRdb selects TRBD1, and the lack of DNA leaves this call unchecked. The germline V gene has CDR1 SGHAT and CDR2 FQNNGV. CDR3 length: 17 amino acids. The CDR3 sequence: CASSLDPSLSNTGELFF.

The chain employs TRBV5-1 and TRBJ2-7; the D call from TCRdb, TRBD2, cannot be confirmed without DNA. Germline CDR1 reads SGHRS; CDR2 reads YFSETQ. This CDR3 contains 15 residues. The CDR3 reads CASSPLDTGLVYQYF.

The chain combines TRBV25-1 with TRBJ2-5; without DNA, the TCRdb call of TRBD1 cannot be checked. Germline CDR1 reads MGHDK; CDR2 reads SYGVNS. The CDR3 is 14 amino acids. CDR3 residues: CASSVTGPGETQYF.

This chain connects TRBV7-2 to TRBJ2-7; with no DNA, the TCRdb D assignment of TRBD1 cannot be verified. From germline, CDR1 is SGHTA and CDR2 FQGNSA. This CDR3 comprises 15 residues. The CDR3 sequence: CASSSGQGSLYEQYF.

The V call is TRBV5-1, the J call TRBJ2-6; TCRdb gives TRBD2 as the D gene, but with no DNA this cannot be confirmed. Germline CDR1 SGHRS, CDR2 YFSETQ. The CDR3 loop spans 17 amino acids. CDR3 loop: CASRLAGTLSGANVLTF. Variable domain in full (rest from reference TRBV5-1 and TRBJ2-6): KAGVTQTPRYLIKTRGQQVTLSCSPISGHRSVSWYQQTPGQGLQFLFEYFSETQRNKGNFPGRFSGRQFSNSRSEMNVSTLELGDSALYLCASRLAGTLSGANVLTFGAGSRLTVL.

The chain links TRBV7-2 to TRBJ2-7; TCRdb's D gene call, TRBD1, goes unchecked for lack of DNA. Germline values: CDR1 SGHTA, CDR2 FQGNSA. The CDR3 contains 14 residues. CDR3 loop: CASSANPGVPEQYF.

The chain combines TRBV20-1 with TRBJ2-5. The length of the CDR3 is 17 residues. From germline, CDR1 is DFQATT and CDR2 SNEGSKA (reference sequence). The CDR3: CSARDFRWESTEETQYF.

The J gene is TRBJ1-1, the V gene TRBV19; TCRdb returns TRBD1, unconfirmable since there is no DNA. This CDR3 region has 14 residues. Germline assignment: CDR1 LNHDA and CDR2 SQIVND (reference sequence). This CDR3 reads CASMGAGRRTEAFF.